Shown below are 16 T cell receptor beta chains from a single sample sequenced in a study of early stage breast cancer tumors. Repertoires were generated with immunoSEQ multiplex PCR, while TCRdb's copy carries only in-frame clones and drops some. The sample consists of fewer than 90,000 clones, more than 65% of them appearing once. Source material: blood. These receptors all stem from a person in their sixties with breast cancer.

This chain uses TRBV6-5 with TRBJ2-1, with a tentative D call TRBD2 (6 bases). Germline V gives CDR1 MNHEY, CDR2 SVGAGI. Trimming cost V 6 bases and J 10 bases, with 10 bases left between them. The CDR3 spans 11 residues. In DNA form, the CDR3 reads TGTGCCAGCAGCCTTAGCGGCGAGCAGTTCTTC. Residues: CASSLSGEQFF.

The chain joins TRBV6-6 to TRBJ2-5; TRBD2 matches at 9 bases. The CDR3 has 14 residues. Losses at the gene ends were 6 bases for V and 2 bases for J; bases not matched to a gene: 4. Germline-derived CDR1 and CDR2 are MNHNY and SVGAGI (reference sequence). CDR3 DNA: TGTGCCAGCAGGTCTAGCGGGGCGCAAGAGACCCAGTACTTC. It encodes CASRSSGAQETQYF.

As to this clone: This sample includes further DNA sequences coding for the same CDR3. The chain is built from TRBV29-1 and TRBJ2-1, with D hard to call. This CDR3 has 12 residues. Deletions cut 0 bases from V and 7 bases from J, with 7 bases between. CDR1 is SQVTM, CDR2 ANQGSEA, per germline. The CDR3 loop reads CSVEDLGNEQFF. The CDR3 nucleotides are TGCAGCGTTGAAGATCTCGGTAATGAGCAGTTCTTC.

CDR3 in DNA: TGTGCCAGCAGTGCGGGGGGGGCCTCTGATACGCAGTATTTT. Translated, it gives CASSAGGASDTQYF. The genes are TRBV6-4 and TRBJ2-3; the match to TRBD2 covers 8 bases. V shed 4 bases and J 6 bases; nucleotides not matched to a gene: 6. CDR3 length: 14 residues. CDR1 and CDR2 (germline): MRHNA, SNTAGT.

V and J are TRBV11-2 and TRBJ1-5; D remains unclear. Germline lookup yields CDR1 SGHAT and CDR2 FQNNGV. Trimming left V 6 bases short and J 4 bases short, with 10 bases between. There are 13 residues in the CDR3. The CDR3 is CASRSGRNQPQHF. CDR3 in DNA: TGTGCCAGCAGGTCCGGGAGAAATCAGCCCCAGCATTTT.

This chain uses TRBV23-1 with TRBJ1-5; TRBD1 matches at 7 bases. TRBV23-1 is placed among ORFs of uncertain function. The CDR3 sequence is 16 residues long. The ends lost 2 bases at V and 3 bases at J; junction bases unmatched: 7. CDR3 region: CASSQPYRGANQPQHF. CDR3 coding DNA: TGCGCCAGCAGTCAACCATACAGGGGCGCCAATCAGCCCCAGCATTTT.

The chain uses TRBV18 and TRBJ2-3, with D perhaps matching TRBD1 or TRBD2 (5 bases each). The CDR3 covers 15 residues. V was clipped by 3 bases and J by 2 bases, with 12 bases between them. Germline V gene data show CDR1 as KGHSH and CDR2 as LQKENI. The CDR3 DNA sequence: TGTGCCAGCTCACCTTGGGACGCATCCACAGATACGCAGTATTTT. The encoded protein is CASSPWDASTDTQYF.

The chain is built from TRBV30 and TRBJ2-7; D is uncertain. CDR1 and CDR2 (germline): GTSNPN, SVGIG (reference sequence). Trimming stripped 3 bases from V and 3 bases from J, with 9 bases between. There are 12 residues in the CDR3. The CDR3 loop reads CAWSPGFYEQYF. The DNA of the CDR3 is TGTGCCTGGAGCCCTGGGTTCTACGAGCAGTACTTC.

This clone was counted once. V usage is TRBV6-5 and J usage is TRBJ1-2, with 8 bases identical to TRBD1. The CDR3 spans 15 residues. The V gene's germline CDR1 is MNHEY and CDR2 SVGAGI. V lost 4 bases and J lost 6; bases outside the gene matches: 10. Written as DNA, the CDR3 is TGTGCCAGCAGTTTCCTCGGGACAGGATATAATGGCTACACCTTC. Encoded protein: CASSFLGTGYNGYTF.

As concerns this clone: At one end the junction does not follow the germline gene, possibly because of a read error. This CDR3 is CASSSNPGIFF. The DNA of the CDR3 is TGTGCCAGCAGTTCCAATCCCGGGATATTCTTC. The rearrangement uses TRBV28 and TRBJ2-7; a weak D match, TRBD2 (5 bases). Germline CDR1 reads MDHEN; CDR2 reads SYDVKM. The CDR3 has 11 amino acids.

V usage is TRBV5-1 and J usage is TRBJ2-7; D may be TRBD2 (6 bases). Germline V lookup: CDR1 SGHRS, CDR2 YFSETQ. V gave up 7 bases and J gave up 8 bases, with 22 bases separating them. CDR3 length: 14 residues. The CDR3 DNA reads as TGCGCCAGCCGGGCCCCCGGGAGCGGCAATAAGCAGTACTTC. Protein product: CASRAPGSGNKQYF.

The CDR3: CASSPGSGRPNEQYF. The CDR3 region has the DNA TGTGCCAGCAGCCCGGGGAGCGGGAGGCCCAACGAGCAGTACTTC. The V gene is TRBV6-6, the J gene TRBJ2-7, with 9 positions matching TRBD2. The V gene's germline CDR1 is MNHNY and CDR2 SVGAGI (reference sequence). This CDR3 spans 15 amino acids. V gave up 6 bases and J gave up 5 bases; unmatched junction bases: 11.

The rearrangement uses TRBV2 and TRBJ1-1; 7 bases match TRBD1. The junction had 5 bases not matched to a gene; V was cut back by 2 bases and J by 11 bases. This CDR3 spans 12 amino acids. Germline CDR1 and CDR2: SNHLY and FYNNEI. CDR3 loop: CASSEQGVGAFF. The CDR3 nucleotides read TGTGCCAGCAGTGAACAGGGGGTGGGGGCTTTCTTT.

The rearrangement links TRBV10-1 to TRBJ1-2; a weak D match, TRBD1 (6 bases). Trimming cost V 4 bases and J 8 bases, with 14 bases left between them. Germline lookup yields CDR1 WNHNN and CDR2 SYGVQD (reference sequence). The CDR3 sequence is 13 residues long. CDR3 nucleotide sequence: TGCGCCAGCAGTGGGAAGGGGGAGTGGGGCTACACCTTC. Translation: CASSGKGEWGYTF.

The chain has TRBV6-5 and TRBJ2-5; D not resolved. The CDR3 has 13 amino acids. CDR1 MNHEY and CDR2 SVGAGI come from the germline V gene. Trimming removed 2 bases at V and 3 bases at J, with 7 bases between. The CDR3 DNA reads as TGTGCCAGCAGTTACGCTGAGGAAGAGACCCAGTACTTC. Protein product: CASSYAEEETQYF.

V is TRBV21-1 and J is TRBJ2-7; the D segment call TRBD1 is taken from the table without a DNA check. TRBV21-1 is reported as a pseudogene. The CDR3 contains 13 residues. CDR3 DNA: TGTGCCAGCAGCGGGACAGGGCCCGACGAGCAGTACTTC. This encodes CASSGTGPDEQYF.